This T cell receptor beta chain was sequenced during a study of beta chain features in type 1 diabetes. Study-wide context: Researchers looked at fewer than 120,000,000 sorted cells across all samples.

The germline CDR1 and CDR2 sequences are SGHNT and YYREEE (reference sequence). Losses at the gene ends were 0 bases for V and 4 bases for J; bases not matched to a gene: 2. The CDR3 contains 14 residues. Broader study findings: The study found moderately but significantly shorter TCRB CDR3s in all four CD4+ subsets of Type 1 diabetes patients. Reduced insertions and increased deletions marked VDJ junctions in type 1 diabetes patients.

As every portion of the isolated RNA was reverse transcribed, the sequencing read expressed TCRB transcripts. Measured with immunoSEQ multiplex PCR; TCRdb has only the in-frame clones, and not every one. The data show roughly 330,000 clones, with 9.5% to 11% seen just once and about 0.014% held by the top ten. As concerns this clone: Its antigen remains unidentified.

The authors sorted CD4+ naive, central memory, regulatory and stem cell-like memory cells via CD45RO/CCR7/CD25/CD127/CD95/CD27. The material sequenced was naive CD4+ T cells from blood. V and J are TRBV5-4 and TRBJ2-7, with 9 bases lining up with TRBD1. The clonotype originates from a woman aged 30 to 39 in good health. The CDR3 region has the DNA TGTGCCAGCAGCTTGGACAGGGGGCAATACGAGCAGTACTTC. As protein: CASSLDRGQYEQYF.